These 10 T cell receptor beta chains were sequenced from one sample in a study of OX40 agonist ivuxolimab in advanced cancers. Produced via immunoSEQ multiplex PCR; TCRdb's table is partial and in-frame only. The sample includes fewer than 25,000 clones, about 86% seen only once; the top ten take 31%. Material: CD4+ or CD8+ T cells sorted from blood, obtained in a trial of the OX40 agonist ivuxolimab. The receptors originated from an adult with an advanced solid tumor such as melanoma, head and neck, liver or kidney cancer.

This clone was counted a single time. The genes are TRBV28 and TRBJ2-7, with 8 positions matching TRBD2. J was trimmed by 2 bases and V by 5 bases; bases with no gene match: 8. This CDR3 spans 15 amino acids. Germline loops: CDR1 MDHEN, CDR2 SYDVKM. CDR3 sequence (DNA): TGTGCCAGCAGTGCAACTAGCGGAGCCCCCTACGAGCAGTACTTC. This encodes CASSATSGAPYEQYF.

The V call is TRBV20-1, the J call TRBJ2-1; D is uncertain. Germline V CDR1 and CDR2: DFQATT, SNEGSKA (reference sequence). V lost 5 bases and J 5 bases, leaving 4 bases between the germline ends. The CDR3 sequence is 10 residues long. The CDR3 protein is CSAYDNEQFF. CDR3 bases: TGCAGTGCTTACGACAATGAGCAGTTCTTC.

J is TRBJ2-5 and V is TRBV2, with TRBD2 identical over 14 bases. The V gene end was trimmed by 4 bases and the J gene end by 6 bases; junction bases not matched to a gene: 16. The CDR3 runs to 19 residues. Germline V lookup: CDR1 SNHLY, CDR2 FYNNEI. The CDR3 region is CASSGFGPGTSGRVKTQYF. In nucleotides, the CDR3 is TGTGCCAGCAGTGGATTTGGCCCCGGGACTAGCGGGAGAGTGAAGACCCAGTACTTC.

This rearrangement joins TRBV19 to TRBJ1-1; TRBD1 aligns across 7 bases. The V segment lost 11 bases and the J segment 5 bases; nucleotides outside the gene matches: 8. Germline assignment: CDR1 LNHDA and CDR2 SQIVND (reference sequence). The CDR3 totals 12 residues. The CDR3 sequence is CAVSTGSTEAFF. The DNA of the CDR3 is TGTGCCGTTTCGACAGGGTCGACTGAAGCTTTCTTT.

The chain couples TRBV9 to TRBJ2-7; TRBD2 agrees at 9 bases. The CDR3 consists of 14 residues. With 0 bases clipped from V and 6 bases from J, the junction kept 4 bases outside the gene matches. Germline CDR1 and CDR2: SGDLS and YYNGEE. The CDR3 region is CASSVGGSGSEQYF. In DNA, the CDR3 is TGTGCCAGCAGCGTAGGAGGTAGCGGGAGCGAGCAGTACTTC.

This clone was seen a single time. The chain recombines TRBV28 with TRBJ1-1; D is ambiguous. Trimming stripped 1 base from V and 6 bases from J, with 9 bases between. This CDR3 has 13 amino acids. Germline lookup yields CDR1 MDHEN and CDR2 SYDVKM. CDR3 sequence (DNA): TGTGCCAGCAGTTTATTACCGGTTGCTGAAGCTTTCTTT. Its protein is CASSLLPVAEAFF. Filled out from reference TRBV28 and TRBJ1-1, the complete variable domain reads DVKVTQSSRYLVKRTGEKVFLECVQDMDHENMFWYRQDPGLGLRLIYFSYDVKMKEKGDIPEGYSVSREKKERFSLILESASTNQTSMYLCASSLLPVAEAFFGQGTRLTVV.

The chain uses TRBV5-4 and TRBJ1-4; TRBD1 agrees at 8 bases. This CDR3 has 18 residues. V lost 4 bases and J lost 7; bases outside the gene matches: 18. Germline V CDR1 and CDR2: SGHNT, YYREEE (reference sequence). The CDR3 DNA reads as TGTGCCAGCAGCCAAGAAAAGGGACAGGCCTACGGTGGTGAAAAACTGTTTTTT. Protein product: CASSQEKGQAYGGEKLFF.

V gene TRBV12-1 combines with J gene TRBJ1-3; whether TRBD1, the table's D call, matches the DNA was not checked. TRBV12-1 is a pseudogene locus. CDR3 length equals 17 residues. Written as DNA, the CDR3 is TGTGCCAGCAGCCCGAAGACAGGCCGGGCTTGTGGAAACACCATATATTTT. Encoded protein: CASSPKTGRACGNTIYF.

The chain couples TRBV6-5 to TRBJ2-3, with unresolved D. This CDR3 has 14 amino acids. Per germline, CDR1 MNHEY and CDR2 SVGAGI. The germline V and J ends were trimmed by 6 bases and 0 bases, with 10 bases remaining between them. The CDR3 spells CASSPAPSTDTQYF. CDR3 DNA: TGTGCCAGCAGCCCAGCGCCTAGCACAGATACGCAGTATTTT.

The genes are TRBV30 and TRBJ2-3, with 10 bases fitting TRBD2. CDR1 and CDR2 from the germline V gene are GTSNPN and SVGIG (reference sequence). The junction had 5 bases not matched to a gene; V was cut back by 0 bases and J by 5 bases. CDR3 length: 15 residues. Here the CDR3 DNA reads TGTGCCTGGAGTGTGGGAGCGGGAGGGCGAGATACGCAGTATTTT. It encodes CAWSVGAGGRDTQYF.